This T cell receptor beta chain was recovered during a study of blood T cell repertoires in COVID-19. Study background: Donors in the United States, Italy and Spain gave samples during acute or convalescent COVID-19.

The CDR3 has 14 residues. V was pared by 2 bases and J by 5 bases, with 12 bases between. Germline V gene sequence: CDR1 SGHRS, CDR2 YFSETQ. Data came from immunoSEQ multiplex PCR; TCRdb stores just in-frame clones and leaves some out. The sample contains 95,000 or so clones, under 85% of which appear only once. This receptor was obtained from a human donor in a cohort sampled during active COVID-19. The chain links TRBV5-1 to TRBJ2-3, with D possibly being TRBD2 (6 bases). Sequencing was carried out using peripheral blood. CDR3 nucleotides: TGCGCCAGCAGCTTCGGCGGGGTGGGAGATACGCAGTATTTT. Encoded protein: CASSFGGVGDTQYF. Full variable domain (remainder filled in from reference TRBV5-1 and TRBJ2-3): KAGVTQTPRYLIKTRGQQVTLSCSPISGHRSVSWYQQTPGQGLQFLFEYFSETQRNKGNFPGRFSGRQFSNSRSEMNVSTLELGDSALYLCASSFGGVGDTQYFGPGTRLTVL.